Below are 11 T cell receptor beta chains sequenced from a single sample in a study of blood T cell repertoires in COVID-19. Clones were read by immunoSEQ multiplex PCR, and TCRdb kept only the in-frame ones, dropping some. The sample has a few hundred thousand clones, about 86% seen once. The sequenced material came from PBMCs or T cells enriched from blood (not recorded which). Receptor source: a man aged 25 to 45 with acute COVID-19.

This sequence joins TRBV11-2 and TRBJ2-1, with 10 nucleotides matching TRBD1. CDR1 SGHAT and CDR2 FQNNGV come from the germline V gene. V lost 0 bases and J lost 10; bases outside the gene matches: 6. CDR3 size: 15 residues. CDR3 amino acids: CASSLDGDRGYEQFF. The CDR3 DNA follows: TGTGCCAGCAGCTTAGATGGGGACAGGGGCTACGAGCAGTTCTTC. The full variable domain, rest sourced from reference TRBV11-2 and TRBJ2-1, is EAGVAQSPRYKIIEKRQSVAFWCNPISGHATLYWYQQILGQGPKLLIQFQNNGVVDDSQLPKDRFSAERLKGVDSTLKIQPAKLEDSAVYLCASSLDGDRGYEQFFGPGTRLTVL.

This clone was seen only once. This chain uses TRBV6-2 or TRBV6-3 with TRBJ2-5; D may be TRBD2 (6 bases). The CDR3 loop spans 14 amino acids. V was trimmed by 3 bases and J by 3 bases, leaving 11 bases between them. Germline values: CDR1 MNHEY, CDR2 SVGEGT. The chain's CDR3 is CASSYFGGKETQYF. In DNA, the CDR3 is TGTGCCAGCAGTTATTTCGGGGGTAAAGAGACCCAGTACTTC.

The J gene is TRBJ1-2, the V gene TRBV7-2, with 7 bases lining up with TRBD1. This CDR3 comprises 15 residues. Germline V lookup: CDR1 SGHTA, CDR2 FQGNSA. J was trimmed by 7 bases and V by 1 base; bases with no gene match: 9. The DNA of the CDR3 is TGTGCCAGCAGCTTAGGGTATAGGACAGGAGGTGGCTACACCTTC. It yields the protein CASSLGYRTGGGYTF.

This clone is deemed medium-sized. This chain uses TRBV4-1 with TRBJ1-2; D not certain. Germline assignment: CDR1 MGHRA and CDR2 YSYEKL. The CDR3 length is 11 residues. Trimming took off 4 bases at V and 11 bases at J, with 11 bases between the two ends. The CDR3 DNA is TGCGCCAGCAGCCGCGGGGTCATGTACACCTTC. This gives the protein CASSRGVMYTF.

V is TRBV7-3 and J is TRBJ2-1; 14 positions match TRBD2. Germline V gene data show CDR1 as SGHTA and CDR2 as FQGTGA. Losses at the gene ends were 1 base for V and 7 bases for J; bases not matched to a gene: 9. This CDR3 comprises 18 residues. The DNA for the CDR3 is TGTGCCAGCAGCTTAAGTCCGGGACTAGCGGGGGACGCGAATGAGCAGTTCTTC. Encoded protein: CASSLSPGLAGDANEQFF.

The chain links TRBV7-3 to TRBJ1-2; 7 nucleotides match TRBD1. Germline CDR1 reads SGHTA; CDR2 reads FQGTGA. CDR3 length equals 15 residues. Unmatched junction bases numbered 12, after V lost 5 bases and J lost 6 bases. The CDR3 sequence is CASSPAGGKIDGYTF. In nucleotides, the CDR3 is TGTGCCAGCAGCCCCGCAGGGGGTAAGATTGATGGCTACACCTTC.

The V call is TRBV27, the J call TRBJ1-3, with D possibly TRBD1 on 5 matching bases. The CDR3 has 13 residues. CDR1 MNHEY and CDR2 SMNVEV come from the germline V gene (reference sequence). The V end lost 10 bases, the J end lost 1 base, and 11 bases lay between the germline ends. The CDR3 spells CATLDSSGNTIYF. CDR3 sequence (DNA): TGTGCCACCCTAGACAGTTCTGGAAACACCATATATTTT.

This rearrangement joins TRBV5-4 to TRBJ2-3, with D maybe TRBD2 (6 bases). The length of the CDR3 is 16 residues. Per germline, CDR1 SGHNT and CDR2 YYREEE (reference sequence). Trimming took off 4 bases at V and 0 bases at J, with 15 bases between the two ends. In DNA, the CDR3 is TGTGCCAGCAGCGAGGATGGGGGAGGTAGCACAGATACGCAGTATTTT. Its translation is CASSEDGGGSTDTQYF.

The chain is built from TRBV14 and TRBJ1-1; possible D gene TRBD1, 5 bases. This CDR3 spans 13 amino acids. Trimming left V 4 bases short and J 5 bases short, with 11 bases between. In germline, CDR1 is SGHDN, CDR2 FVKESK. In nucleotides, the CDR3 is TGTGCCAGCAGCCGACAGCGACAGACTGAAGCTTTCTTT. It translates to CASSRQRQTEAFF.

Notes on this clone: A much larger clone is a single base away; this may be a read error. This chain uses TRBV9 with TRBJ1-2; 8 bases are a match to TRBD1. CDR1 and CDR2 (germline): SGDLS, YYNGEE. This CDR3 has 13 amino acids. V lost 4 bases to trimming and J lost 4 bases; unmatched junction nucleotides: 3. CDR3 region: CASSTGTGYGYTF. As DNA, the CDR3 is TGTGCCAGCAGCACCGGGACAGGCTATGGCTACACCTTC.

This clone has only one observation. The rearrangement joins TRBV4-2 to TRBJ2-1, with 7 bases aligning to TRBD2. V lost 4 bases to trimming and J lost 7 bases; unmatched junction nucleotides: 16. The CDR3 extends over 17 amino acids. Germline CDR1 reads LGHNA; CDR2 reads YNFKEQ. As DNA, the CDR3 is TGTGCCAGCAGCCCTAACTTAGCGGGCCAGGGTAGGAATGAGCAGTTCTTC. Translated, it gives CASSPNLAGQGRNEQFF.